This record concerns one T cell receptor (beta chain) sequence. These data belong to a study of blood T cell repertoires in COVID-19. Study summary: Acute-phase and convalescent COVID-19 samples originated in the United States, Italy and Spain. PBMCs, B-cell-depleted T cells, or T cells were the source of the cDNA or gDNA that made up the material.

Unmatched junction bases numbered 8, after V lost 6 bases and J lost 4 bases. The CDR3 runs to 15 residues. Germline CDR1 LGHDT, CDR2 YNNKEL (reference sequence). In the authors' methods: It was from reference gene primer amplification that nucleated cell counts were estimated. Repertoires were generated with immunoSEQ multiplex PCR, while TCRdb's copy carries only in-frame clones and drops some. The V and J calls and clone size are taken from that table; D and trimming were inferred from the DNA. The repertoire holds around 150,000 clones, with 75% to 90% as singletons. Sequencing used peripheral blood. This receptor was taken from a woman aged 80 or over with active or convalescent COVID-19. The rearrangement links TRBV3-1 (or the pseudogene TRBV3-2) to TRBJ2-2; 7 nucleotides align to TRBD1. The CDR3 is CASRSNRGFTGELFF. CDR3 nucleotides: TGTGCCAGCAGGAGCAACAGGGGTTTCACCGGGGAGCTGTTTTTT.